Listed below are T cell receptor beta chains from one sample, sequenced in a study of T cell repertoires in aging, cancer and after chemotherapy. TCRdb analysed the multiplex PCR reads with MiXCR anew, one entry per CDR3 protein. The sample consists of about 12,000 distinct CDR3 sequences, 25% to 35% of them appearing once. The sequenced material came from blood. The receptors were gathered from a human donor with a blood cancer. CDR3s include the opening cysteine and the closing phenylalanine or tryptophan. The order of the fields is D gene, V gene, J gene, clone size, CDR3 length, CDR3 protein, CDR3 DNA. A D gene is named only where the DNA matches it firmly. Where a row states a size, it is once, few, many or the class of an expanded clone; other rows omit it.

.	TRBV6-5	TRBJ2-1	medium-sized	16	CASSYLSTELDNEQFF	TGTGCCAGCAGTTATCTCTCGACCGAGCTCGACAATGAGCAGTTCTTC
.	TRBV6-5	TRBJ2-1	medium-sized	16	CASSYSFGRSYNEQFF	TGTGCCAGCAGTTACTCCTTTGGGAGATCATACAATGAGCAGTTCTTC
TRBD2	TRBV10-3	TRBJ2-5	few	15	CAIRPSGGQQETQYF	TGTGCCATCAGGCCTAGCGGGGGGCAACAAGAGACCCAGTACTTC
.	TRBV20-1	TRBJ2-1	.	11	CSARDVNEQFF	TGCAGTGCTAGAGATGTCAATGAGCAGTTCTTC
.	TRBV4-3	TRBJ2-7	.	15	CASSQGTGGQYEQYF	TGCGCCAGCAGCCAAGGGACCGGGGGCCAATACGAGCAGTACTTC
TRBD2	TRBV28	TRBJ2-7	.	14	CASSQREGQREQYF	TGTGCCAGCAGCCAGCGGGAGGGCCAAAGGGAGCAGTACTTC
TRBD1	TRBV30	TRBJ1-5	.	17	CAWSVRDSTNSNQPQHF	TGTGCCTGGAGTGTACGGGACAGCACAAATAGCAATCAGCCCCAGCATTTT
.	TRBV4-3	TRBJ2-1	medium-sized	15	CASSPTVGFLGEQFF	TGCGCCAGCAGTCCAACAGTGGGATTTTTGGGTGAGCAGTTCTTC
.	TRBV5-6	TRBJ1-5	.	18	CASSLWRFGVPSGQPQHF	TGTGCCAGCAGCTTGTGGCGATTCGGGGTTCCGTCGGGGCAGCCCCAGCATTTT
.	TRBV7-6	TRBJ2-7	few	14	CASSFGTGSYEQYF	TGTGCCAGCAGCTTCGGGACGGGTTCCTACGAGCAGTACTTC
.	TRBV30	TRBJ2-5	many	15	CAWSVRGGRKETQYF	TGTGCCTGGAGTGTACGAGGGGGAAGGAAAGAGACCCAGTACTTC
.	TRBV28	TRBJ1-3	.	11	CASRLGNTIYF	TGTGCCAGCCGTTTGGGTAACACCATATATTTT
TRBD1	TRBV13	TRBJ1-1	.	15	CASSLLDRGNTEAFF	TGTGCCAGCAGCTTACTGGACAGGGGGAACACTGAAGCTTTCTTT
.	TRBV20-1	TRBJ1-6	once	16	CSASPDAYSYNSPLHF	TGCAGTGCTAGCCCGGATGCGTACTCCTATAATTCACCCCTCCACTTT
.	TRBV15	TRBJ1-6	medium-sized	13	CATSSTVDSPLHF	TGTGCCACCAGCAGCACTGTCGATTCACCCCTCCACTTT
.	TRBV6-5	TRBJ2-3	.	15	CASSYGQPSTDTQYF	TGTGCCAGCAGTTACGGCCAACCGAGCACAGATACGCAGTATTTT
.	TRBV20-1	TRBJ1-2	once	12	CSARGVTYGYTF	TGCAGTGCTAGAGGAGTGACCTATGGCTACACCTTC
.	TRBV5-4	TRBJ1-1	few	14	CASSLDFLNTEAFF	TGTGCCAGCAGCTTGGATTTCCTGAACACTGAAGCTTTCTTT
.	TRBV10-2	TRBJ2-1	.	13	CASSDEGIKEQFF	TGCGCCAGCAGTGATGAGGGGATTAAGGAGCAGTTCTTC
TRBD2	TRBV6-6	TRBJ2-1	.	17	CASSTQASGGPYNEQFF	TGTGCCAGCAGTACCCAGGCTAGCGGGGGACCCTACAATGAGCAGTTCTTC
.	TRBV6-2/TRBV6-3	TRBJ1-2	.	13	CASSYSLEYGYTF	TGTGCCAGCAGTTACTCGTTAGAATATGGCTACACCTTC
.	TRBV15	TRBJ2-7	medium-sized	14	CATSRGTSTYEQYF	TGTGCCACCAGCAGAGGGACATCCACCTACGAGCAGTACTTC
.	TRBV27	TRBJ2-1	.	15	CASSIDRDTYNEQFF	TGTGCCAGCAGCATAGACCGGGACACGTACAATGAGCAGTTCTTC
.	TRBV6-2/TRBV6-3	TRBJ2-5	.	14	CASSPGGQQETQYF	TGTGCCAGCAGTCCAGGGGGGCAACAAGAGACCCAGTACTTC
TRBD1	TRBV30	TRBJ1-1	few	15	CAWSVYQGANTEAFF	TGTGCCTGGAGTGTATACCAGGGGGCGAACACTGAAGCTTTCTTT
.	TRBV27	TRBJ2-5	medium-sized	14	CASSLRGNQETQYF	TGTGCCAGCAGTTTAAGGGGGAACCAAGAGACCCAGTACTTC
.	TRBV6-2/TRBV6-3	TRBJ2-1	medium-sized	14	CASSPYRHSNEQFF	TGTGCCAGCAGTCCATACCGACACTCAAATGAGCAGTTCTTC
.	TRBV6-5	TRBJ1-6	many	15	CASSLQDSDYSPLHF	TGTGCCAGCAGTCTCCAAGACAGCGACTATTCACCCCTCCACTTT
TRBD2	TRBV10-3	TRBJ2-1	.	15	CAISESPAGVDEQFF	TGTGCCATCAGTGAGTCCCCAGCGGGAGTTGATGAGCAGTTCTTC
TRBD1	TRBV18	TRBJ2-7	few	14	CASSRPQGTYEQYF	TGTGCCAGCTCACGGCCACAGGGGACCTACGAGCAGTACTTC
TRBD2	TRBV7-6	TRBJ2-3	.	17	CASSMGGLAGYTDTQYF	TGTGCCAGCAGCATGGGGGGGCTAGCGGGATACACAGATACGCAGTATTTT
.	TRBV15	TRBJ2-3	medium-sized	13	CATSREVTDTQYF	TGTGCCACCAGCAGAGAGGTAACAGATACGCAGTATTTT
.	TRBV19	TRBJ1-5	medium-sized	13	CASSILGDQPQHF	TGTGCCAGTAGTATCTTAGGGGACCAGCCCCAGCATTTT
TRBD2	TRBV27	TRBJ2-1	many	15	CASSPLAGGSYEQFF	TGTGCCAGCAGCCCTCTAGCGGGGGGGAGCTATGAGCAGTTCTTC
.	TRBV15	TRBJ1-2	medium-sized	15	CATSRDGKVGDGYTF	TGTGCCACCAGCAGAGATGGCAAGGTTGGGGATGGCTACACCTTC
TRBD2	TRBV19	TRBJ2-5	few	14	CASSGLAGEETQYF	TGTGCCAGTAGTGGGCTAGCGGGAGAAGAGACCCAGTACTTC
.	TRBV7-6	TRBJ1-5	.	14	CASSPSGGSQPQHF	TGTGCCAGCAGCCCGTCGGGAGGGTCTCAGCCCCAGCATTTT
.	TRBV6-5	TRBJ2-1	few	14	CASSYGSGYNEQFF	TGTGCCAGCAGTTACGGGAGCGGATACAATGAGCAGTTCTTC
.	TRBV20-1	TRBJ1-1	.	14	CSARGTALGTEAFF	TGCAGTGCTAGGGGGACCGCGCTAGGCACTGAAGCTTTCTTT
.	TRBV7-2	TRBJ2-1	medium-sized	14	CASSLVRDPKGSFF	TGTGCCAGCAGCTTAGTCCGGGACCCGAAAGGTTCGTTCTTC
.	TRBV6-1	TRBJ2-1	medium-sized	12	CASSEVRGEQFF	TGTGCCAGCAGTGAAGTCAGGGGTGAGCAGTTCTTC
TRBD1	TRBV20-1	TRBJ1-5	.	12	CSVQGSNQPQHF	TGCAGTGTACAGGGGAGCAATCAGCCCCAGCATTTT
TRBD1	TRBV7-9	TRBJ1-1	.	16	CASSLRSTGINTEDFF	TGTGCCAGCAGCTTACGCTCGACAGGGATAAACACTGAAGATTTCTTT
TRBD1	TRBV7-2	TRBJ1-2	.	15	CASRRGQGATYGYTF	TGTGCCAGCAGACGGGGACAGGGGGCGACCTATGGCTACACCTTC
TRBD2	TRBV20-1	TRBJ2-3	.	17	CSARDPSGLGKQNTQYF	TGCAGTGCTAGAGATCCTAGCGGCCTGGGAAAACAAAATACGCAGTATTTT